The rows below give T cell receptor beta chains drawn from one sample of a study of cytomegalovirus exposure and HLA in healthy donors. Measured with immunoSEQ multiplex PCR; TCRdb has only the in-frame clones, and not every one. Of some 77,000 clones in the sample, 65% to 80% are singletons; the top ten hold 2.5%. The sample comprised PBMCs. The receptors originated from a man aged 25 to 45 in good health and CMV-seronegative. The CDR3 runs from the conserved cysteine through the conserved F or W.

j_gene: TRBJ2-2; v_gene: TRBV11-2; CDR3aa: CASSLRTGELFF
j_gene: TRBJ2-1; v_gene: TRBV7-6; CDR3aa: CASSLTSGYNEQFF
j_gene: TRBJ1-4; v_gene: TRBV28; CDR3aa: CASSLNGQGYEKLFF
j_gene: TRBJ1-1; v_gene: TRBV10-2; CDR3aa: CASSEGRGAGAFF
j_gene: TRBJ2-1; v_gene: TRBV11-3; CDR3aa: CASSLGIGGDEQFF
j_gene: TRBJ2-2; v_gene: TRBV4-3; CDR3aa: CASSQDLSVTGELFF
j_gene: TRBJ2-1; v_gene: TRBV5-1; CDR3aa: CASSWALEINEQFF
j_gene: TRBJ1-5; v_gene: TRBV18; CDR3aa: CASSRQYNQPQHF
j_gene: TRBJ2-3; v_gene: TRBV4-3; CDR3aa: CASSPRGERSTDTQYF
j_gene: TRBJ2-5; v_gene: TRBV5-1; CDR3aa: CASSLANRGDQYF
j_gene: TRBJ2-5; v_gene: TRBV18; CDR3aa: CASSPPGRETQYF
j_gene: TRBJ1-1; v_gene: TRBV5-6; CDR3aa: CASSLENMNTEAFF
j_gene: TRBJ2-2; v_gene: TRBV21-1; CDR3aa: CASSPSAGGSTGELFF
j_gene: TRBJ1-4; v_gene: TRBV6-1; CDR3aa: CASSARQANEKLFF
j_gene: TRBJ1-5; v_gene: TRBV19; CDR3aa: CASSADRGLQPQHF
j_gene: TRBJ1-1; v_gene: TRBV5-6; CDR3aa: CASSWRGDTEASF
j_gene: TRBJ2-3; v_gene: TRBV6-4; CDR3aa: CASSPRAGGPPTDTQYF
j_gene: TRBJ1-2; v_gene: TRBV6-1; CDR3aa: CASSEVPYGYTF
j_gene: TRBJ1-2; v_gene: TRBV29-1; CDR3aa: CSVGDSQHGYPF
j_gene: TRBJ1-1; v_gene: TRBV27; CDR3aa: CASSLQIGTGGRETEAFF
j_gene: TRBJ2-7; v_gene: TRBV4-1; CDR3aa: CASSQDAGEPYEQYF
j_gene: TRBJ2-3; v_gene: TRBV7-9; CDR3aa: CASSLNAYTDTQYF
j_gene: TRBJ1-2; v_gene: TRBV6-1; CDR3aa: CASSEAEGTSYGYTF
j_gene: TRBJ2-1; v_gene: TRBV6-1; CDR3aa: CASSETVTGGTSTQFF